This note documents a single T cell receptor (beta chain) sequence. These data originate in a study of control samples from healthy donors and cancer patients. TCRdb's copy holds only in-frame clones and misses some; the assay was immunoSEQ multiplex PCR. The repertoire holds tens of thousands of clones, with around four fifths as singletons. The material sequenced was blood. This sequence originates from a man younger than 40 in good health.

The CDR3 spells CASSLFLGNTEAFF. CDR3 DNA sequence: TGTGCCAGCAGCTTATTTCTCGGGAACACTGAAGCTTTCTTT. V and J are TRBV5-4 and TRBJ1-1; D remains unclear. CDR3 length equals 14 residues. The germline V gene has CDR1 SGHNT and CDR2 YYREEE (reference sequence). The germline V and J ends were trimmed by 2 bases and 1 base, with 9 bases remaining between them. The whole variable domain, remainder taken from reference TRBV5-4 and TRBJ1-1, is ETGVTQSPTHLIKTRGQQVTLRCSSQSGHNTVSWYQQALGQGPQFIFQYYREEENGRGNFPPRFSGLQFPNYSSELNVNALELDDSALYLCASSLFLGNTEAFFGQGTRLTVV.